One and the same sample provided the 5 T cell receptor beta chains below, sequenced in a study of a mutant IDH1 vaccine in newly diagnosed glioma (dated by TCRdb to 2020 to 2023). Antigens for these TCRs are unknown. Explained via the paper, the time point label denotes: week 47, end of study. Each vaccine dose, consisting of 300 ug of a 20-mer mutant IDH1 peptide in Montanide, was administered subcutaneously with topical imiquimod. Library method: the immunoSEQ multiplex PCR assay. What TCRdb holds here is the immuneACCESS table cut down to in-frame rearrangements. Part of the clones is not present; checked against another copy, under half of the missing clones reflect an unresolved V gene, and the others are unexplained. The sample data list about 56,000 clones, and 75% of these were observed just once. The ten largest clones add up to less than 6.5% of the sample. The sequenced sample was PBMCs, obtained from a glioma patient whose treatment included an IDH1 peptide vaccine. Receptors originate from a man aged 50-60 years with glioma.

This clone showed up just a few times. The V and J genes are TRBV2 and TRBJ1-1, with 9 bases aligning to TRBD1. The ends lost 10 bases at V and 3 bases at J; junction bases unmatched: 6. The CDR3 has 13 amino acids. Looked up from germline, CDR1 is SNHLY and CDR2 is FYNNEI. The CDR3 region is CATEGTGYTEAFF. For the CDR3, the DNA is TGTGCCACCGAAGGGACAGGGTACACTGAAGCTTTCTTT.

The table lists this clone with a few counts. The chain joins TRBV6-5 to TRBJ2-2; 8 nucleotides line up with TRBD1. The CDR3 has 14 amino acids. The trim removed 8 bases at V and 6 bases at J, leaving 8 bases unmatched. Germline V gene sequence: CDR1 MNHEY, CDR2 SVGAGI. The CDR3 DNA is TGTGCCAGCTTCGCCAGGGGGCTTGCCGGGGAGCTGTTTTTT. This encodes CASFARGLAGELFF.

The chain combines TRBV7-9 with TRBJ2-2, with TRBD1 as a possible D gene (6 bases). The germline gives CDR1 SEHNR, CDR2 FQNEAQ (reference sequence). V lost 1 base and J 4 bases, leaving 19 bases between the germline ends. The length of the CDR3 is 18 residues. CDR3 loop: CASSLDRMAGATTGELFF. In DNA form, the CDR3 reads TGTGCCAGCAGCTTAGACCGGATGGCAGGGGCTACCACCGGGGAGCTGTTTTTT.

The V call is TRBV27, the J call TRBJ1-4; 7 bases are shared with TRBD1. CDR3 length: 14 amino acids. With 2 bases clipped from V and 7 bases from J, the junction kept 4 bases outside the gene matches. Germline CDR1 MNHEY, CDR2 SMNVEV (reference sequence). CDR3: CASSLLGGGEKLFF. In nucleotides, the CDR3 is TGTGCCAGCAGTTTACTAGGGGGCGGTGAAAAACTGTTTTTT. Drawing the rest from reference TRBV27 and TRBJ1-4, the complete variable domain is EAQVTQNPRYLITVTGKKLTVTCSQNMNHEYMSWYRQDPGLGLRQIYYSMNVEVTDKGDVPEGYKVSRKEKRNFPLILESPSPNQTSLYFCASSLLGGGEKLFFGSGTQLSVL.

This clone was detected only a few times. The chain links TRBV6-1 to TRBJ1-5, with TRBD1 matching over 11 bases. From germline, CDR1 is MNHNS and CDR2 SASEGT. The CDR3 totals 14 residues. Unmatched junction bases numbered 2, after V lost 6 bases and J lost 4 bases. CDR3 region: CASRGQGVNQPQHF. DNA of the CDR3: TGTGCCAGCAGGGGACAGGGGGTAAATCAGCCCCAGCATTTT.